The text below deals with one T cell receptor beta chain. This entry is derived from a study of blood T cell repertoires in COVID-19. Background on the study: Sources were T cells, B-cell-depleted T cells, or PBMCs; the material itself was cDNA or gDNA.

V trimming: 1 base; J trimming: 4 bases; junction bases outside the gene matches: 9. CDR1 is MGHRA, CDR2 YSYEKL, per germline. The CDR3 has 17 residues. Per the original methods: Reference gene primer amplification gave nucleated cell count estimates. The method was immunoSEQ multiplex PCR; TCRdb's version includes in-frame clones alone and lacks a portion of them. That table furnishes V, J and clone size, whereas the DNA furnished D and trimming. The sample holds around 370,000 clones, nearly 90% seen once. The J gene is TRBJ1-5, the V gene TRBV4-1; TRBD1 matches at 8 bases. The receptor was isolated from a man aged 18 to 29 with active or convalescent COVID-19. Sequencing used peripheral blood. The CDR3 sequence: CASSQVGTGRFNQPQHF. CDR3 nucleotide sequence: TGCGCCAGCAGCCAAGTGGGGACAGGACGGTTTAATCAGCCCCAGCATTTT.